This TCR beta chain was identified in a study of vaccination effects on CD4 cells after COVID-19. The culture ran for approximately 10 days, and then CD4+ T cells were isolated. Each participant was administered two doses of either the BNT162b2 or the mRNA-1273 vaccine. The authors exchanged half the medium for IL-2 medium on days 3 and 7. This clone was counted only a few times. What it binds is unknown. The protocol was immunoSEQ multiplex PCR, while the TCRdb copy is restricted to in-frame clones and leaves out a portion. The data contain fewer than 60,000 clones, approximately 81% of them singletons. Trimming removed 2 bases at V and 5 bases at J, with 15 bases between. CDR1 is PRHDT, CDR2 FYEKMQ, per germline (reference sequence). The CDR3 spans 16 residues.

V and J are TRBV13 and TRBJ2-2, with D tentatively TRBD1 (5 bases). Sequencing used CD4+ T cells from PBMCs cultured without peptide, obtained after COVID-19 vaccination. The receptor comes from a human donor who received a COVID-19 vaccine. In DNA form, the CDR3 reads TGTGCCAGCAGCTTAAACAGGAACCTAAGAACCGGGGAGCTGTTTTTT. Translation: CASSLNRNLRTGELFF.